This T cell receptor beta chain is drawn from a study of shared clonotypes between healthy human individuals. Background on the study: The people who gave samples were a couple of women and a few men aged 18 to 49. The study, taken as a whole, reports: On the whole, naive subsets had larger estimated richness than memory subsets had.

Germline V CDR1 and CDR2: SGDLS, YYNGEE. The CDR3 has 13 residues. With 6 bases clipped from V and 5 bases from J, the junction kept 4 bases outside the gene matches. Some clones are missing from TCRdb's copy, which holds only in-frame ones; the method was immunoSEQ multiplex PCR. The table includes roughly 660,000 clones, 80% to 95% detected once. In regard to this clone: Antigen: not known.

Material: memory CD8+ T cells from PBMCs. The subset here: CD45RO+ cells pooled with CCR7-negative TemRA cells. This TCR came from a man aged 18 to 30 in good health. Some clones in this sample may be carry-over from other donors' samples. J is TRBJ2-7 and V is TRBV9, with 11 nucleotides matching TRBD1. The CDR3 nucleotides are TGTGCCAGCAACGTGGGACAGGGGGACGAGCAGTACTTC. It translates to CASNVGQGDEQYF.